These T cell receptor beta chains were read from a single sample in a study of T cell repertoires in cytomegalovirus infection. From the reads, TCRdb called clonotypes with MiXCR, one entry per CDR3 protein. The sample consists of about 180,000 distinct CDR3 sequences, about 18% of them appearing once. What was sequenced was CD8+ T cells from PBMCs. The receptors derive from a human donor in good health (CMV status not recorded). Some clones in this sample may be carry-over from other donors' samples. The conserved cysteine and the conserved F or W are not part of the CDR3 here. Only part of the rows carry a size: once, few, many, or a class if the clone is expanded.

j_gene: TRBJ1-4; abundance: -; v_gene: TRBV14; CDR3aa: ASSQDRQEPEKLF
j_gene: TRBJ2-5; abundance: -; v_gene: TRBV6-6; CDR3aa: ASSSGTSEY
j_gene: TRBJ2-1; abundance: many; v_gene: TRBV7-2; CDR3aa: ASSPRAGGLNEQF
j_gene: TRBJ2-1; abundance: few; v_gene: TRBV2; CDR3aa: AIMGTGYNEQF
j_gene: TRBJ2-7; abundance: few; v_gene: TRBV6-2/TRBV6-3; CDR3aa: ASSYLMGKSYEQY
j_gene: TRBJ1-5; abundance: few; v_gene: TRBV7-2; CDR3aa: ASSLGRPASNQPQH
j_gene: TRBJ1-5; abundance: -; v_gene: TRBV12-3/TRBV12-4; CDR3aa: ASSGRGLNQPQH
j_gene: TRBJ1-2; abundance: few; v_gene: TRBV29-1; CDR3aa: SVEPGRGPNYGYT
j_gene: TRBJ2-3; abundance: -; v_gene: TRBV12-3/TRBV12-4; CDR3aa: ASSLGHGTDTQY
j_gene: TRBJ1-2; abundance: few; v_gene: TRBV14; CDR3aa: ASSPLSNYGYT
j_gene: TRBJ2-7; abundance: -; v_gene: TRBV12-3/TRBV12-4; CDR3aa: ASSPGTGGIDEQY
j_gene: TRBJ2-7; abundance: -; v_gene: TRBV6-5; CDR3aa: ASSYSGQGYEQY
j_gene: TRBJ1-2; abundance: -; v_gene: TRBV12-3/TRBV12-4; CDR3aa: ASTLDGGYGYT
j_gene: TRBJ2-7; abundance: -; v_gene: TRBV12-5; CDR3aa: ASGLVGRGVTSYEQY
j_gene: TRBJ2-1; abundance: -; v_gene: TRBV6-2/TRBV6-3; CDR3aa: ASTAEGGAYNEQF
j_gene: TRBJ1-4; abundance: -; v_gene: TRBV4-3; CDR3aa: ASSQGDSYNEKLF
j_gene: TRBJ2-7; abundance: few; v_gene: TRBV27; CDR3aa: ASSPSRGGTSYEQY
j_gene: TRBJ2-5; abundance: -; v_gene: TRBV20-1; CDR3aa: SARSGDLPYQETQY
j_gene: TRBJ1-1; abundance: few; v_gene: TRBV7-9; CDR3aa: ASSLSHMNTEAF
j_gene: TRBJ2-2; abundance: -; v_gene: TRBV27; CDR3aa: ASSFQTGELF
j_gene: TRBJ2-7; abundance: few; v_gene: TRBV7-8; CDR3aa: ASRGGPYEQY
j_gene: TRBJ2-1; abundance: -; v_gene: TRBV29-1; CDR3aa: SVSWRGRIGEQF
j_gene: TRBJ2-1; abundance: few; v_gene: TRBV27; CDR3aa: ASYGGQGSYNEQF
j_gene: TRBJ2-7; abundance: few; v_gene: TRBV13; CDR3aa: ASSSPGAPSYEQY
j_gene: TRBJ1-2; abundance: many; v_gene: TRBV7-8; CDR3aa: ASSSGGTYGYT
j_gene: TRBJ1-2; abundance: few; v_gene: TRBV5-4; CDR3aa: ASSRGQGDGYT